Following are 9 T cell receptor beta chains from one sample sequenced in a study of blood T cell repertoires in COVID-19. The protocol was immunoSEQ multiplex PCR, while the TCRdb copy is restricted to in-frame clones and leaves out a portion. The sample gives hundreds of thousands of clones, roughly 87% of which show up once; about 8.9% is in the top ten. The sample taken for sequencing was PBMCs or T cells enriched from blood (not recorded which). These receptors were taken from a woman aged 18-30 years who had recovered from COVID-19.

V and J are TRBV28 and TRBJ2-6; D is unresolved. Germline CDR1 MDHEN, CDR2 SYDVKM. This CDR3 has 18 amino acids. V dropped 1 base and J dropped 4 bases, with 17 bases sitting between them. The CDR3 DNA is TGTGCCAGCAGTTTATTCGACCTCGGAAAGAGGGGGGCCAACGTCCTGACTTTC. Translated: CASSLFDLGKRGANVLTF.

The chain recombines TRBV7-2 with TRBJ2-2; D gene ambiguous. CDR3 length: 14 residues. Trimming shortened V by 3 bases and J by 0 bases, and 5 bases separated the two germline ends. Germline values: CDR1 SGHTA, CDR2 FQGNSA. CDR3: CASSFVANTGELFF. CDR3 sequence (DNA): TGTGCCAGCAGCTTCGTCGCGAACACCGGGGAGCTGTTTTTT.

The chain combines TRBV28 with TRBJ1-6, with 12 bases aligning to TRBD1. Germline V gene data show CDR1 as MDHEN and CDR2 as SYDVKM. The CDR3 contains 16 residues. V was pared by 4 bases and J by 9 bases, with 7 bases of the junction left unmatched. CDR3 sequence reads: CASSSRGGQGASPLHF. For the CDR3, the DNA is TGTGCCAGCAGTTCCAGGGGGGGACAGGGGGCTTCACCCCTCCACTTT.

V usage is TRBV9 and J usage is TRBJ2-1; the match to TRBD2 covers 9 bases. Losses at the gene ends were 0 bases for V and 6 bases for J; bases not matched to a gene: 4. The CDR3 spans 15 residues. Germline V gene data show CDR1 as SGDLS and CDR2 as YYNGEE. CDR3 bases: TGTGCCAGCAGCGTAGCGCGGGGGGGCCTCAATGAGCAGTTCTTC. This gives the protein CASSVARGGLNEQFF.

This chain links TRBV6-5 with TRBJ2-5; D ambiguous. Germline V gives CDR1 MNHEY, CDR2 SVGAGI. The V gene lost 7 bases and the J gene lost 5 bases, with 8 bases spanning the gap. The CDR3 is made up of 11 amino acids. The CDR3 loop reads CASTNGETQYF. CDR3 coding DNA: TGTGCCAGCACCAACGGGGAGACCCAGTACTTC.

V usage is TRBV6-5 and J usage is TRBJ2-7; 8 nucleotides agree with TRBD2. Germline V gene lookup returns CDR1 MNHEY and CDR2 SVGAGI. After removal of 7 bases from V and 6 bases from J, the junction contained 14 bases not matched to a gene. This CDR3 spans 15 amino acids. The CDR3: CASMNWGAGGGEQYF. The CDR3 DNA sequence: TGTGCCAGCATGAACTGGGGGGCGGGAGGCGGCGAGCAGTACTTC.

The chain links TRBV6-5 to TRBJ1-1; D ambiguous. The CDR3 is made up of 16 amino acids. Germline CDR1 is MNHEY and CDR2 is SVGAGI. V gave up 2 bases and J gave up 4 bases, with 17 bases separating them. Here the CDR3 reads CASSYNGRELFTEAFF. The CDR3, as DNA: TGTGCCAGCAGTTACAACGGACGGGAACTGTTCACTGAAGCTTTCTTT.

The chain links TRBV7-9 to TRBJ2-5, with 12 positions matching TRBD2. The CDR3 extends over 17 amino acids. The V and J ends lost 5 bases and 5 bases, in that order; junction bases with no gene match: 12. Germline V CDR1 and CDR2: SEHNR, FQNEAQ (reference sequence). The CDR3 spells CASSRLAGASLGETQYF. CDR3 sequence (DNA): TGTGCCAGCAGCCGACTAGCGGGGGCCTCCCTGGGGGAGACCCAGTACTTC.

This chain connects TRBV5-1 to TRBJ1-5, with D possibly TRBD1 on 6 matching bases. V was pared by 4 bases and J by 7 bases, with 12 bases between. Germline loops: CDR1 SGHRS, CDR2 YFSETQ. The CDR3 has 13 residues. The CDR3 coding sequence is TGCGCCAGCAGCCCGGACAGCACACAGCCCCAGCATTTT. It is translated as CASSPDSTQPQHF. Variable domain in full (rest from reference TRBV5-1 and TRBJ1-5): KAGVTQTPRYLIKTRGQQVTLSCSPISGHRSVSWYQQTPGQGLQFLFEYFSETQRNKGNFPGRFSGRQFSNSRSEMNVSTLELGDSALYLCASSPDSTQPQHFGDGTRLSIL.